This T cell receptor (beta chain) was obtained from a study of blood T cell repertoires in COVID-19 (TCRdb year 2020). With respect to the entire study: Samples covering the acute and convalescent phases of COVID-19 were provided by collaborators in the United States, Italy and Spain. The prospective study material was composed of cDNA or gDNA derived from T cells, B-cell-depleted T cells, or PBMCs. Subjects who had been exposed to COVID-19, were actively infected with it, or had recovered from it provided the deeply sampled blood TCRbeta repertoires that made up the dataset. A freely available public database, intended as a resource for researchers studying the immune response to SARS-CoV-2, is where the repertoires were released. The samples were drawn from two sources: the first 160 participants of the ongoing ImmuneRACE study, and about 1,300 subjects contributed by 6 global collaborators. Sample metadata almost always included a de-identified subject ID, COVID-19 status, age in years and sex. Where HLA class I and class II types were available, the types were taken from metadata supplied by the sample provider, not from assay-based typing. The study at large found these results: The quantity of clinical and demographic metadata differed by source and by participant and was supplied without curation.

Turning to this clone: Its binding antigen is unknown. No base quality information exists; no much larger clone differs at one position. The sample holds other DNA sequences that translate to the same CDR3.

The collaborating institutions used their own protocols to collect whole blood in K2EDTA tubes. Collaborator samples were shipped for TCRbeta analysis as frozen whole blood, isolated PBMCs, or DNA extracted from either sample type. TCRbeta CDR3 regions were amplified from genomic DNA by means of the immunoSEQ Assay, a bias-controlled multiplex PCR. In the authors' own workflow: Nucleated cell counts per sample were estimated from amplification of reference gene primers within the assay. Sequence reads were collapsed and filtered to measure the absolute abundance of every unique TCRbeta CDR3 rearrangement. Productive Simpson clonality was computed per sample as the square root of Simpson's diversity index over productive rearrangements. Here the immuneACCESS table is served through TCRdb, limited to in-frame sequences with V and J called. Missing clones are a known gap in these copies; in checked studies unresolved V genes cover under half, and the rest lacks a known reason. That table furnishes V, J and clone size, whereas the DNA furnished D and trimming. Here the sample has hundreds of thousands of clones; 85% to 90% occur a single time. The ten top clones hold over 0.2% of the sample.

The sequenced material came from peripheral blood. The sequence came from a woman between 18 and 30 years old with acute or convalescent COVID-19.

The CDR3 here reads CASSPYSNQPQHF. The nucleotide sequence reads TGTGCCAGTAGTCCTTATAGCAATCAGCCCCAGCATTTT. The chain is assembled from TRBV19 and TRBJ1-5; the D gene cannot be named for sure. The CDR3 contains 13 residues, cysteine and phenylalanine counted. Only CDR3 DNA remains: 39 bases, in frame from the first base. The CDR1 and CDR2 encoded by the germline V gene (reference sequence) are LNHDA and SQIVND. V gives up 5 bases and J gives up 0 bases, and the segment between their germline ends measures 5 bases. Supplemented by the reference TRBV19 and TRBJ1-5 proteins around the CDR3, the complete variable domain is DGGITQSPKYLFRKEGQNVTLSCEQNLNHDAMYWYRQDPGQGLRLIYYSQIVNDFQKGDIAEGYSVSREKKESFPLTVTSAQKNPTAFYLCASSPYSNQPQHFGDGTRLSIL.